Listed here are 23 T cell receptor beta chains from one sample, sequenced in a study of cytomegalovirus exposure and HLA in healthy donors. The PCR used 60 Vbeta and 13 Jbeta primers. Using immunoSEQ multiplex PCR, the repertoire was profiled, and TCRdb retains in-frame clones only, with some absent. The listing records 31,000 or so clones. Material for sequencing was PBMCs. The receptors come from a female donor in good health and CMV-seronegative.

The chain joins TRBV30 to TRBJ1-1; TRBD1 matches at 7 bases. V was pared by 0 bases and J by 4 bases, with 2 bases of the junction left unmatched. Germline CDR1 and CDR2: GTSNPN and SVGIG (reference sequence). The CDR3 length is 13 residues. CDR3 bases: TGTGCCTGGAGTGTACAGGGGCTCACTGAAGCTTTCTTT. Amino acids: CAWSVQGLTEAFF.

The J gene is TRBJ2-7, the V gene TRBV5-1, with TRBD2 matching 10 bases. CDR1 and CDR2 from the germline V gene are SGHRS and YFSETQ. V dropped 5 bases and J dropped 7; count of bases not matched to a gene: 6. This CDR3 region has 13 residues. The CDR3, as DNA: TGCGCCAGCAGTCTAGCGGGGGCAAATGAGCAGTACTTC. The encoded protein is CASSLAGANEQYF.

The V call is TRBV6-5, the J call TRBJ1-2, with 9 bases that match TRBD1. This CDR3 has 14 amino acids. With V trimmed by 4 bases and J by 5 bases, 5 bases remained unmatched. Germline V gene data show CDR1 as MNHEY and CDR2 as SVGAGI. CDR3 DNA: TGTGCCAGCAGTTCCGGGACAGGGACTTATGGCTACACCTTC. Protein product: CASSSGTGTYGYTF.

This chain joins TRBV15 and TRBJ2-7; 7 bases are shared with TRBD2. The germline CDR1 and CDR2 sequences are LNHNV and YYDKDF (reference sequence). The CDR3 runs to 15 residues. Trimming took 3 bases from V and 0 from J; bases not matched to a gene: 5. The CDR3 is CATSRGGSSSYEQYF. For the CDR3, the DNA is TGTGCCACCAGCAGGGGGGGGAGTAGCTCCTACGAGCAGTACTTC.

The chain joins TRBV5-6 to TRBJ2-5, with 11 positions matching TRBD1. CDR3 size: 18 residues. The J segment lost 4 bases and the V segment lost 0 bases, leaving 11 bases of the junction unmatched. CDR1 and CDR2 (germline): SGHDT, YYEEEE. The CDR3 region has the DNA TGTGCCAGCAGCTTGGTTGTGTCGGACAGGGGGCAGTCAGAGACCCAGTACTTC. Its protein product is CASSLVVSDRGQSETQYF. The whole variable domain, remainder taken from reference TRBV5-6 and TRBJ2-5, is DAGVTQSPTHLIKTRGQQVTLRCSPKSGHDTVSWYQQALGQGPQFIFQYYEEEERQRGNFPDRFSGHQFPNYSSELNVNALLLGDSALYLCASSLVVSDRGQSETQYFGPGTRLLVL.

CDR3 in amino acids: CASSSDRGLSPLHF. Here the CDR3 DNA reads TGTGCCAGCAGCTCGGACAGGGGGCTTTCACCCCTCCACTTT. The chain is built from TRBV6-1 and TRBJ1-6; the match to TRBD1 covers 11 bases. This CDR3 region has 14 residues. Trimming at V came to 6 bases and at J to 9 bases, leaving 4 bases not matched to a gene. Germline lookup yields CDR1 MNHNS and CDR2 SASEGT.

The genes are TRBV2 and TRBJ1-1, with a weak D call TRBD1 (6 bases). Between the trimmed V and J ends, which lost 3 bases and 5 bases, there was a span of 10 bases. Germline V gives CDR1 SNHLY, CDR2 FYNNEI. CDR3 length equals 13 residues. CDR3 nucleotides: TGTGCCAGCAGTGACGAGGGGGGGACTGAAGCTTTCTTT. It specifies CASSDEGGTEAFF. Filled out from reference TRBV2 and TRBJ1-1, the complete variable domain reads EPEVTQTPSHQVTQMGQEVILRCVPISNHLYFYWYRQILGQKVEFLVSFYNNEISEKSEIFDDQFSVERPDGSNFTLKIRSTKLEDSAMYFCASSDEGGTEAFFGQGTRLTVV.

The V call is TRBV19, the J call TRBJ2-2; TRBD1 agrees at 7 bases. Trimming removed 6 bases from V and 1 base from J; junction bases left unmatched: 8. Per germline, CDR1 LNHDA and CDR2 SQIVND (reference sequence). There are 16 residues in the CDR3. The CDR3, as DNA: TGTGCCAGTAGCTTAGGGGACAGCTGGAACACCGGGGAGCTGTTTTTT. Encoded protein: CASSLGDSWNTGELFF.

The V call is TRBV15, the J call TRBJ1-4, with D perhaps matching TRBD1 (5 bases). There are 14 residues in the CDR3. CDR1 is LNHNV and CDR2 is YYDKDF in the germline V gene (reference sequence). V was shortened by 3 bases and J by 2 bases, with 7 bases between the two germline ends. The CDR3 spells CATSRGLTNEKLFF. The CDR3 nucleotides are TGTGCCACCAGCAGGGGACTCACTAATGAAAAACTGTTTTTT.

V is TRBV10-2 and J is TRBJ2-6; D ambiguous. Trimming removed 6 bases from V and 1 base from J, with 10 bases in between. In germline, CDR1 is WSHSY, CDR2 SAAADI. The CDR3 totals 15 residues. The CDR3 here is CASRPASSGANVLTF. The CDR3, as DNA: TGCGCCAGCAGGCCCGCGAGTTCTGGGGCCAACGTCCTGACTTTC.

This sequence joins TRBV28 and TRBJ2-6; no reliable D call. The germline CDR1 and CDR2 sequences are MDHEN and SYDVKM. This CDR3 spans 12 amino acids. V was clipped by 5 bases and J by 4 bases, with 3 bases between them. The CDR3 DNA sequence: TGTGCCAGCAGTCAAGGGGCCAACGTCCTGACTTTC. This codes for CASSQGANVLTF.

Written as DNA, the CDR3 is TGCGCCAGCAGCCAAAACGCCCTAGCGGGGGGGCGGGAGCAGTACTTC. This codes for CASSQNALAGGREQYF. The chain has TRBV4-3 and TRBJ2-7, with TRBD2 matching over 12 bases. The CDR3 loop spans 16 amino acids. Germline lookup yields CDR1 LGHNA and CDR2 YSLEER. V was clipped by 2 bases and J by 7 bases; unmatched bases: 9.

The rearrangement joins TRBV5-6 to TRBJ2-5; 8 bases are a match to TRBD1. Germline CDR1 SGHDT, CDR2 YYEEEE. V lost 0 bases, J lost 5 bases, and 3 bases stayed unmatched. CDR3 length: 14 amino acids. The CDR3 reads CASSLGQGRETQYF. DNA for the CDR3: TGTGCCAGCAGCTTGGGACAGGGGAGGGAGACCCAGTACTTC.

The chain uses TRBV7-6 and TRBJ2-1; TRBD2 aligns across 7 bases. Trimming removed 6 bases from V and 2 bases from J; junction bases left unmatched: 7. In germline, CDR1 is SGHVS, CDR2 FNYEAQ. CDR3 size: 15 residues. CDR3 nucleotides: TGTGCCAGCAGTCCTGGGGGGGTCGCCTACAATGAGCAGTTCTTC. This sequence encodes CASSPGGVAYNEQFF.

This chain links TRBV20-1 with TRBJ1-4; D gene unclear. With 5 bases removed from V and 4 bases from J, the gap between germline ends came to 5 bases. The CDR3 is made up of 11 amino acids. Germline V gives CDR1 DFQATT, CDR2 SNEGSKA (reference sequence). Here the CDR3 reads CSARYNEKLFF. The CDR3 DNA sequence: TGCAGTGCTCGGTATAATGAAAAACTGTTTTTT.

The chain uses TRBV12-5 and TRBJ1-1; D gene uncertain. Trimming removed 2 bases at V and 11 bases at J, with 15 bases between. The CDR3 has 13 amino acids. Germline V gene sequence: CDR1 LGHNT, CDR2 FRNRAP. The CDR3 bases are TGTGCTAGTGGTTTGCCTCCAGAAACGAAGGCTTTCTTT. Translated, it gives CASGLPPETKAFF.

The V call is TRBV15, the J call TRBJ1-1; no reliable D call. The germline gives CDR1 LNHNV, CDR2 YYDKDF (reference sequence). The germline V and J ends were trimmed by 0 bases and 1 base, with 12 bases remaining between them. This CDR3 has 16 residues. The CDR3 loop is CATSRDLRERNTEAFF. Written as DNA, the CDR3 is TGTGCCACCAGCAGAGATTTGAGGGAAAGGAACACTGAAGCTTTCTTT.

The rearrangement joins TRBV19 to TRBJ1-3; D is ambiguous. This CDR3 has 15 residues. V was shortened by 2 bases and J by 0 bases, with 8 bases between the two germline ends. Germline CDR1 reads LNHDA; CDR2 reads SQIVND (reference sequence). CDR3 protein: CASSIRRSSGNTIYF. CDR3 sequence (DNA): TGTGCCAGTAGTATAAGGAGGAGCTCTGGAAACACCATATATTTT.

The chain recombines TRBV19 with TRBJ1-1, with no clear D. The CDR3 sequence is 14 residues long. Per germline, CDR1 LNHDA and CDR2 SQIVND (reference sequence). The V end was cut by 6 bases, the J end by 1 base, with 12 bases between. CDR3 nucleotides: TGTGCCAGTAGCGATGGGCCAGGGAACACTGAAGCTTTCTTT. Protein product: CASSDGPGNTEAFF.

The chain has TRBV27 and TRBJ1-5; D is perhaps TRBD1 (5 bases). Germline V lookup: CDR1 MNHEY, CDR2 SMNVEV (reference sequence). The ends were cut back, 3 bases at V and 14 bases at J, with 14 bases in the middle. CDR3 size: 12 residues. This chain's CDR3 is CASSFTGKHKHF. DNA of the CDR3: TGTGCCAGCAGTTTCACAGGCAAACATAAGCATTTT.

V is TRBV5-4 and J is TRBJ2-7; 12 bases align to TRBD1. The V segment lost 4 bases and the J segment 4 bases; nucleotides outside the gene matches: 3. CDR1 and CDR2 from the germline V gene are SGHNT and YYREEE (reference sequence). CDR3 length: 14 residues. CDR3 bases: TGTGCCAGCAGCAGGGACAGGGGGCATTACGAGCAGTACTTC. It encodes CASSRDRGHYEQYF.

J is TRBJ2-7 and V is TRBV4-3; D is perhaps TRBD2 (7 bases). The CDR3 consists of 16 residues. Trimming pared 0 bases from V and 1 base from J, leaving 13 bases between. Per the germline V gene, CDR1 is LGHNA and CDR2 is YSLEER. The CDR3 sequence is CASSQEPGGLSYEQYF. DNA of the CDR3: TGCGCCAGCAGCCAAGAGCCGGGGGGCTTATCCTACGAGCAGTACTTC.

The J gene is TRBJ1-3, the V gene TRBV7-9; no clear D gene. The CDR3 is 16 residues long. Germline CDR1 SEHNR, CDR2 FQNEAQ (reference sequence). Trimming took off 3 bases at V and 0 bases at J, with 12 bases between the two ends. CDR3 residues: CASSFSDSSSGNTIYF. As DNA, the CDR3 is TGTGCCAGCAGCTTTTCGGACTCCTCCTCTGGAAACACCATATATTTT.